This is a list of T cell receptor beta chains from one sample in a study of T cell responses to AZD1222 COVID-19 vaccine. Profiling relied on immunoSEQ multiplex PCR, and the TCRdb table lists in-frame clones only, not all of them. The sample lists approximately 150,000 clones; over 90% were seen once. Sequences were derived from peripheral blood, sampled on day 0 of AZD1222 vaccination. The source of these receptors is an adult in good health. Both conserved end residues are part of each CDR3. Fields, in order: J gene, D gene, clone size, V gene, CDR3 protein, CDR3 DNA. A D gene is named only where the DNA matches it firmly. Expanded clones are given a class, and other clones once, few, many or no size at all.

>TRBJ2-3|TRBD2|NA|TRBV19
CASSTDSGKHTDTQYF
TGTGCCAGTAGTACAGATAGCGGGAAACACACAGATACGCAGTATTTT
>TRBJ1-5|NA|NA|TRBV20-1
CSASLGNQPQHF
TGCAGTGCTAGTCTGGGGAATCAGCCCCAGCATTTT
>TRBJ1-6|NA|NA|TRBV30
CAWTAGSRESPLHF
TGTGCCTGGACGGCAGGGTCGCGCGAATCACCCCTCCACTTT
>TRBJ2-1|TRBD2|once|TRBV27
CASSWTSGNNEQFF
TGTGCCAGCAGTTGGACTAGCGGAAACAATGAGCAGTTCTTC
>TRBJ2-3|NA|NA|TRBV4-2
CASSQDLLARPGTDTQYF
TGTGCCAGCAGCCAAGATTTATTGGCCAGGCCGGGCACAGATACGCAGTATTTT
>TRBJ1-4|TRBD1|NA|TRBV5-6
CASSFWDRGEKLFF
TGTGCCAGCAGCTTTTGGGACAGGGGCGAAAAACTGTTTTTT
>TRBJ1-2|TRBD1|NA|TRBV7-2
CASSSSSDRAFYGYTF
TGTGCCAGCAGCTCATCCAGCGACAGGGCGTTCTATGGCTACACCTTC
>TRBJ2-5|NA|NA|TRBV2
CASGGSETQYF
TGTGCCAGTGGGGGGTCCGAGACCCAGTACTTC
>TRBJ2-1|TRBD2|NA|TRBV9
CASSAGLAGAQQFF
TGTGCCAGCAGCGCCGGACTAGCGGGAGCCCAGCAGTTCTTC
>TRBJ1-2|TRBD1|NA|TRBV10-3
CAISESTGNYGYTF
TGTGCCATCAGTGAGTCGACAGGGAACTATGGCTACACCTTC
>TRBJ1-5|TRBD1|NA|TRBV6-4
CASSDQGLRDRGPHGQPQHF
TGTGCCAGCAGTGACCAGGGCCTCCGGGACAGGGGGCCCCACGGGCAGCCCCAGCATTTT
>TRBJ2-2|TRBD1|NA|TRBV5-1
CASSRGQATNTGELFF
TGCGCCAGCAGCAGGGGACAGGCGACGAACACCGGGGAGCTGTTTTTT
>TRBJ2-7|NA|NA|TRBV24-1
CATEASGSYEQYF
TGTGCCACCGAGGCTAGTGGATCCTACGAGCAGTACTTC
>TRBJ2-5|TRBD1|NA|TRBV19
CASRRTGLQETQYF
TGTGCCAGTAGAAGGACAGGCCTCCAAGAGACCCAGTACTTC
>TRBJ2-2|TRBD2|NA|TRBV3-1/TRBV3-2
CASSQGTSRGIGELFF
TGTGCCAGCAGCCAAGGGACTAGTAGAGGTATCGGGGAGCTGTTTTTT
>TRBJ1-1|NA|NA|TRBV5-4
CASSFTAPLRNTEAFF
TGTGCCAGCAGCTTTACAGCCCCGCTACGGAACACTGAAGCTTTCTTT
>TRBJ2-1|NA|NA|TRBV7-9
CASTPGAYNEQFF
TGTGCCAGCACCCCCGGCGCTTACAATGAGCAGTTCTTC
>TRBJ1-3|NA|NA|TRBV19
CASSIPRPSGNTIYF
TGTGCCAGTAGTATCCCAAGGCCCTCTGGAAACACCATATATTTT
>TRBJ1-4|NA|NA|TRBV11-2
CASQRSMNEKLFF
TGTGCCAGCCAAAGGTCAATGAATGAAAAACTGTTTTTT